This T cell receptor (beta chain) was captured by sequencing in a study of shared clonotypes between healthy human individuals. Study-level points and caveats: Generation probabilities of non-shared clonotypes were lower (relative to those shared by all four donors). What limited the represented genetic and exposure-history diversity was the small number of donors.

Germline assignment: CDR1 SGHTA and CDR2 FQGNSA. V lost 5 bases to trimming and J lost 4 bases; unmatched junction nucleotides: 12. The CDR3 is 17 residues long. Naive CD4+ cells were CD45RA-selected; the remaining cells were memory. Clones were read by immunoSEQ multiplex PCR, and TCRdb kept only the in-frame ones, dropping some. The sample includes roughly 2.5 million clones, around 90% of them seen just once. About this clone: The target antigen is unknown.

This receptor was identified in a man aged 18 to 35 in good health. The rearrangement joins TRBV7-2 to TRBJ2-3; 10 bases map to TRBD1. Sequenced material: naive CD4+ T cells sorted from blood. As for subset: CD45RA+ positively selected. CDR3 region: CASSQVGRGQGSDTQYF. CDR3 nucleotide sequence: TGTGCCAGCAGCCAGGTTGGTCGGGGACAGGGGTCAGATACGCAGTATTTT.